This T cell receptor beta chain emerged from a study of early T cells in non-severe SARS-CoV-2 infection. Across the whole study: RNA in bulk from unsorted whole blood was sequenced, and chains were unpaired. The study, taken as a whole, reports: VDJdb-based annotation leaned toward anti-spike CD8 responses and missed private and CD4 specificities.

Individual cDNA molecules were tagged with unique molecular identifiers. TCRdb analysed the 5' RACE reads with MiXCR anew, one entry per CDR3 protein. Of about 100,000 distinct CDR3 sequences listed, around 10% are singletons. This clonotype was observed at least ten times. The antigen is unknown. The CDR3 runs 15 residues. CDR1 is SGHNT and CDR2 is YENEEA in the germline V gene. V shed 5 bases, J shed 6 bases, and the junction held 4 bases outside the gene matches. The receptor was derived from an adult who was a healthcare worker with PCR-confirmed SARS-CoV-2 infection or an uninfected control (not recorded which). Sequenced sample: whole blood. The chain employs TRBV11-3 and TRBJ2-1; 13 bases align to TRBD2. The CDR3 sequence: CASSPGLAGANEQFF. The CDR3 nucleotides are TGTGCCAGCAGCCCCGGACTAGCGGGAGCCAATGAGCAGTTCTTC.